What follows are 24 T cell receptor beta chains derived from one specimen sequenced in a study of CD8+CD57+ T cells in acquired aplastic anemia. Before being chosen for sequencing, patients had shown CD8+CD57+ cell expansion by flow cytometry. According to the study, genomic DNA was the template for TCR beta VDJ and CDR3 profiling. TCRdb re-called the reads through MiXCR, storing one row per CDR3 protein. This sample yields a few hundred thousand distinct CDR3 sequences, of which around 30% are seen a single time; around 0.82% belongs to the top ten. The sequencing input was sorted CD4+, CD8+, or CD8+CD57+ T cells (not recorded which) from PBMCs. These receptor sequences come from a human donor with aplastic anemia.

This clonotype has a handful of counts. This likely comes from a read error, as the CDR3 has no conserved phenylalanine or tryptophan at its end. Because the CDR3's place on the DNA is in doubt, the DNA is left out and the CDR3 is given as listed by TCRdb. The gene calls are TRBV2 and TRBJ2-5; TRBD1 reflects the table's D call only, with no check against the DNA. The length of the CDR3 is 13 amino acids, counting both ends. Germline V gene lookup returns CDR1 SNHLY and CDR2 FYNNEI. The CDR3 loop reads CASSSTLTAVVHL.

This clonotype appeared a few times. The chain employs TRBV12-3 or TRBV12-4 and TRBJ1-5; the D gene is possibly TRBD1 (5 bases). Trimming removed 7 bases from V and 1 base from J, with 14 bases in between. This CDR3 contains 15 residues. CDR3 bases: TGTGCCAGCAATCTACGCGGGGACAGCAATCAGCCCCAGCATTTT. Protein: CASNLRGDSNQPQHF.

The chain couples TRBV4-3 to TRBJ2-3, with 10 bases identical to TRBD2. With V trimmed by 0 bases and J by 0 bases, 3 bases remained unmatched. There are 17 residues in the CDR3. CDR1 and CDR2 from the germline V gene are LGHNA and YSLEER. The CDR3 reads CASSQEKTSGSTDTQYF. The CDR3 DNA reads as TGCGCCAGCAGCCAAGAAAAGACTAGCGGGAGCACAGATACGCAGTATTTT.

J is TRBJ1-5 and V is TRBV12-3 or TRBV12-4; 10 positions match TRBD1. The ends lost 5 bases at V and 0 bases at J; junction bases unmatched: 4. The CDR3 totals 16 residues. In DNA, the CDR3 is TGTGCCAGCAGTCCCCGGACAGGGGGTAGCAATCAGCCCCAGCATTTT. Encoded protein: CASSPRTGGSNQPQHF.

This clonotype has only a few counts. The chain uses TRBV20-1 and TRBJ2-3; 15 bases are a match to TRBD2. The CDR3 spans 16 residues. The trim removed 6 bases at V and 4 bases at J, leaving 8 bases unmatched. Per germline, CDR1 DFQATT and CDR2 SNEGSKA (reference sequence). The DNA for the CDR3 is TGCAGTGCCTCTGGACTAGCGGGGGGGCGTGCAGATACGCAGTATTTT. Translation: CSASGLAGGRADTQYF.

The DNA for the CDR3 is TGCGCCAGCAGCCAAGTGGGGGGTAGGGCTGAAGCTTTCTTT. Translation: CASSQVGGRAEAFF. The rearrangement uses TRBV29-1 and TRBJ1-1, with a possible D match to TRBD1 (5 bases). CDR1 is SQVTM and CDR2 is ANQGSEA in the germline V gene. CDR3 length equals 14 residues.

The chain joins TRBV5-4 to TRBJ2-7; tentative D call: TRBD2 (5 bases). CDR1 is SGHNT, CDR2 YYREEE, per germline (reference sequence). V lost 3 bases to trimming and J lost 5 bases, with 12 bases between them. The CDR3 totals 13 residues. Written as DNA, the CDR3 is TGTGCCAGCAGCTCCTCAGGAGGTCACGAGCAGTACTTC. Translation: CASSSSGGHEQYF. Full variable domain (remainder filled in from reference TRBV5-4 and TRBJ2-7): ETGVTQSPTHLIKTRGQQVTLRCSSQSGHNTVSWYQQALGQGPQFIFQYYREEENGRGNFPPRFSGLQFPNYSSELNVNALELDDSALYLCASSSSGGHEQYFGPGTRLTVT.

The rearrangement links TRBV4-3 to TRBJ2-7; 10 nucleotides align to TRBD1. V gave up 2 bases and J gave up 5 bases; unmatched junction bases: 9. CDR3 length: 16 residues. CDR1 is LGHNA, CDR2 YSLEER, per germline. CDR3 loop: CASSQTPTGGFNEQYF. The CDR3 DNA reads as TGCGCCAGCAGCCAAACGCCGACAGGGGGCTTCAACGAGCAGTACTTC.

This clonotype was seen at least ten times. The chain links TRBV29-1 to TRBJ1-1; D remains unclear. CDR3 length equals 14 residues. CDR1 is SQVTM, CDR2 ANQGSEA, per germline. V lost 7 bases to trimming and J lost 0 bases, with 15 bases between them. In DNA, the CDR3 is TGCAGCGCGCAGGAGGATCAAATGAACACTGAAGCTTTCTTT. Its protein is CSAQEDQMNTEAFF.

This clonotype was recorded at least ten times. The chain recombines TRBV6-1 with TRBJ2-7, with 7 nucleotides matching TRBD1. The V gene end was trimmed by 7 bases and the J gene end by 3 bases; junction bases not matched to a gene: 6. This CDR3 is 13 amino acids long. Germline CDR1 is MNHNS and CDR2 is SASEGT. The CDR3 sequence is CASKVTGNYEQYF. The CDR3 bases are TGTGCCAGCAAAGTGACAGGGAACTACGAGCAGTACTTC.

This clonotype has ten or more counts. The CDR3: CASSRDSRLPYEQYF. CDR3 in DNA: TGTGCCAGCAGTCGGGACAGCCGATTACCTTACGAGCAGTACTTC. This sequence joins TRBV2 and TRBJ2-7; 7 nucleotides align to TRBD1. The CDR3 extends over 15 amino acids. Per the germline V gene, CDR1 is SNHLY and CDR2 is FYNNEI. Trimming cost V 5 bases and J 4 bases; bases outside gene matches: 11. The entire variable domain, with the rest obtained from reference TRBV2 and TRBJ2-7, is as follows: EPEVTQTPSHQVTQMGQEVILRCVPISNHLYFYWYRQILGQKVEFLVSFYNNEISEKSEIFDDQFSVERPDGSNFTLKIRSTKLEDSAMYFCASSRDSRLPYEQYFGPGTRLTVT.

Comment on this clonotype: One end of the junction is discordant with germline, which a read error may explain. V and J are TRBV5-8 and TRBJ2-7; tentatively, D is TRBD1 (5 bases). Germline V gives CDR1 SGHTS, CDR2 YDEGEE. This CDR3 spans 12 amino acids. The CDR3 reads CTSSLAKQDQYF. CDR3 in DNA: TGTACCAGCAGCTTGGCCAAACAGGATCAGTACTTC.

The genes are TRBV19 and TRBJ2-1; 10 bases fit TRBD2. Looked up from germline, CDR1 is LNHDA and CDR2 is SQIVND (reference sequence). This CDR3 comprises 15 residues. The V and J ends lost 5 bases and 6 bases, in that order; junction bases with no gene match: 7. This chain's CDR3 is CASSLTSGTRNEQFF. The CDR3 DNA reads TGTGCCAGTAGTCTTACTAGCGGGACACGCAATGAGCAGTTCTTC. Full variable domain (remainder filled in from reference TRBV19 and TRBJ2-1): DGGITQSPKYLFRKEGQNVTLSCEQNLNHDAMYWYRQDPGQGLRLIYYSQIVNDFQKGDIAEGYSVSREKKESFPLTVTSAQKNPTAFYLCASSLTSGTRNEQFFGPGTRLTVL.

J is TRBJ2-3 and V is TRBV19; D may correspond to TRBD1 or TRBD2 (5 bases each). From germline, CDR1 is LNHDA and CDR2 SQIVND (reference sequence). CDR3 length: 16 residues. With 8 bases removed from V and 4 bases from J, the gap between germline ends came to 22 bases. The CDR3 loop reads CASCQKVPLGADTQYF. Written as DNA, the CDR3 is TGTGCCAGTTGCCAGAAGGTTCCCCTGGGGGCAGATACGCAGTATTTT.

This chain joins TRBV2 and TRBJ2-7, with 12 bases matching TRBD2. CDR1 and CDR2 (germline): SNHLY, FYNNEI. There are 17 residues in the CDR3. The trim removed 3 bases at V and 6 bases at J, leaving 12 bases unmatched. The DNA of the CDR3 is TGTGCCAGCAGTGAGAGCAGACTAGCGGGAGTCGGAGGCGAGCAGTACGTC. Its protein is CASSESRLAGVGGEQYV.

V is TRBV6-1 and J is TRBJ1-2; no clear D gene. V lost 5 bases and J 7 bases, leaving 8 bases between the germline ends. Germline CDR1 and CDR2: MNHNS and SASEGT. This CDR3 region has 11 residues. The CDR3 nucleotides are TGTGCCAGCAGTAGCTCTTTTGGCTACACCTTC. This gives the protein CASSSSFGYTF.

With respect to this clonotype: The junction departs from germline at one end; a sequencing error may be responsible. The chain has TRBV25-1 and TRBJ1-5, with 7 positions matching TRBD1. The CDR3 extends over 16 amino acids. CDR1 and CDR2 from the germline V gene are MGHDK and SYGVNS. CDR3: CACSAARDRVTQPQHF. CDR3 coding DNA: TGTGCCTGCAGTGCTGCCCGAGACAGGGTGACACAGCCCCAGCATTTT.

The table lists this clonotype with many counts. The rearrangement uses TRBV7-3 and TRBJ1-1; 8 positions match TRBD1. Losses at the gene ends were 2 bases for V and 4 bases for J; bases not matched to a gene: 3. This CDR3 region has 14 residues. The germline CDR1 and CDR2 sequences are SGHTA and FQGTGA. The CDR3 DNA sequence: TGTGCCAGCAGCTTATCAGGGGGCGGCACTGAAGCTTTCTTT. Translation: CASSLSGGGTEAFF.

This clonotype was counted between two and nine times. This chain uses TRBV10-3 with TRBJ2-1, with TRBD2 identical over 10 bases. The V gene's germline CDR1 is ENHRY and CDR2 SYGVKD. The CDR3 runs 15 residues. V gave up 4 bases and J gave up 8 bases; unmatched junction bases: 8. The CDR3 nucleotides read TGTGCCATCAGTGTGGGTAGCGGGGGGAGCGATGAGCAGTTCTTC. Translating gives CAISVGSGGSDEQFF.

About this clonotype: A much larger clonotype is one base distant, so this may be a read error. The CDR3 coding sequence is TGTGCCAGCAGCTTCGGGAGCACTGAAACTTTCTTT. Its protein is CASSFGSTETFF. The gene calls are TRBV7-2 and TRBJ1-1; no definite D call. The germline CDR1 and CDR2 sequences are SGHTA and FQGNSA. The CDR3 extends over 12 amino acids.

The rearrangement uses TRBV5-1 and TRBJ2-1, with TRBD2 identical over 11 bases. The CDR3 consists of 13 residues. The junction had 10 bases not matched to a gene; V was cut back by 4 bases and J by 16 bases. Germline V gene data show CDR1 as SGHRS and CDR2 as YFSETQ. The CDR3 DNA reads TGCGCCAGCAGCGTGGGACTAGCGGACCCCCCTTTCTTC. Amino acid sequence: CASSVGLADPPFF.

The chain links TRBV24-1 to TRBJ2-2; TRBD1 is a possible D gene (6 bases). V lost 3 bases and J 8 bases, leaving 12 bases between the germline ends. Germline values: CDR1 KGHDR, CDR2 SFDVKD. The CDR3 loop spans 14 amino acids. The CDR3 here is CATSDRLGTGELFF. The CDR3 region has the DNA TGTGCCACCAGTGATCGCCTCGGGACAGGGGAGCTGTTTTTT.

In the case of this clonotype: The junction departs from the called germline gene at one end, perhaps through a read error. J is TRBJ2-3 and V is TRBV20-1, with 7 bases matching TRBD2. Per the germline V gene, CDR1 is DFQATT and CDR2 is SNEGSKA (reference sequence). CDR3 size: 14 residues. The CDR3 here is CSARVGGDRDTQYF. The CDR3 DNA follows: TGCAGTGCCAGAGTTGGGGGGGATCGAGATACGCAGTATTTT.

This clonotype was seen more than once but under ten times. This rearrangement joins TRBV19 to TRBJ2-2; 15 nucleotides line up with TRBD2. Per germline, CDR1 LNHDA and CDR2 SQIVND (reference sequence). V was pared by 5 bases and J by 6 bases, with 1 base of the junction left unmatched. The CDR3 has 15 amino acids. The chain's CDR3 is CASSGLAGGPGELFF. CDR3 in DNA: TGTGCCAGTAGTGGACTAGCGGGAGGGCCCGGGGAGCTGTTTTTT.